These T cell receptor beta chains were read from a single sample in a study of cytomegalovirus exposure and HLA in healthy donors. Some clones are missing from TCRdb's copy, which holds only in-frame ones; the method was immunoSEQ multiplex PCR. The sample lists roughly 100,000 clones, approximately 64% occurring once. Sequences were obtained from PBMCs. Receptors originate from a woman between 45 and 60 years old in good health and CMV-seropositive. The CDR3 runs from the conserved cysteine through the conserved F or W. Fields, in order: D gene, V gene, clone size, CDR3 length, J gene, CDR3 DNA, CDR3 protein. A D gene is named only where the DNA matches it firmly. Rows may omit the clone size; those that give it use once, few, many or a size class.

.	TRBV30	.	14	TRBJ1-3	TGTGCCTGGAGCCCGGGGAGCTCTGGAAACACCATATATTTT	CAWSPGSSGNTIYF
TRBD2	TRBV7-8	few	14	TRBJ2-1	TGTGCCAGCGGGTCGACTAGCGGTTACAATGAGCAGTTCTTC	CASGSTSGYNEQFF
TRBD2	TRBV7-3	.	18	TRBJ2-2	TGTGCCAGCAGCTCCTCCGTAACTAGCGGGGGGCGTAGCGGGGAGCTGTTTTTT	CASSSSVTSGGRSGELFF
TRBD1	TRBV4-3	once	16	TRBJ1-5	TGCGCCAGCAGCCCCCGGTGGGACAGCCCGGGACAGCCCCAGCATTTT	CASSPRWDSPGQPQHF
.	TRBV15	.	14	TRBJ2-2	TGTGCCACCGCGGGATCAAAAAGCACCGGGGAGCTGTTTTTT	CATAGSKSTGELFF
.	TRBV7-2	.	14	TRBJ1-4	TGTGCCAGCAGCTTAGGGCAGGGAAGGGAAAAACTGTTTTTT	CASSLGQGREKLFF
.	TRBV4-1	few	13	TRBJ2-1	TGCGCCAGCAGCCCGGAGAATCGCAATGAGCAGTTCTTC	CASSPENRNEQFF
TRBD2	TRBV9	.	14	TRBJ2-7	TGTGCCAGCAGCGCCGGACTAGCGGAGTACGAGCAGTACTTC	CASSAGLAEYEQYF
.	TRBV19	.	13	TRBJ1-5	TGTGCCAGTAGTAGGAGGGCGGGTCAGCCCCAGCATTTT	CASSRRAGQPQHF
.	TRBV27	few	11	TRBJ1-1	TGTGCCAGCAGTTTAGGCAGTGAAGCTTTCTTT	CASSLGSEAFF
.	TRBV2	.	18	TRBJ2-6	TGTGCCAGCAGTGAGGTGACAGGCCACCCCTCTGGGGCCAACGTCCTGACTTTC	CASSEVTGHPSGANVLTF
TRBD1	TRBV7-9	.	13	TRBJ1-2	TGTGCCAGCAGCTTGGGGACAGACGATCCTGGGACCTTC	CASSLGTDDPGTF
.	TRBV29-1	.	13	TRBJ2-5	TGCAGCGTTGACGTACAGGGCCAAGAGACCCAGTACTTC	CSVDVQGQETQYF
.	TRBV20-1	few	10	TRBJ2-1	TGCAGTGCTAGCGGGGATGAGCAGTTCTTC	CSASGDEQFF
.	TRBV18	.	13	TRBJ2-7	TGTGCCAGCTCACAAGGACAAGACTACGAGCAGTACTTC	CASSQGQDYEQYF
TRBD1	TRBV30	.	15	TRBJ1-3	TGTGCCTGGAGTGTACCGGACAGGGGTGGAAACACCATATATTTT	CAWSVPDRGGNTIYF
TRBD2	TRBV7-9	.	15	TRBJ2-1	TGTGCCAGCAGCTTAGGAGGCGGGGGTTACAATGAGCAGTTCTTC	CASSLGGGGYNEQFF
TRBD1	TRBV7-9	.	14	TRBJ2-7	TGTGCCAGCAGCAACCCCGGGACAGACTACGAGCAGTACTTC	CASSNPGTDYEQYF
TRBD1	TRBV9	.	16	TRBJ2-1	TGTGCCAGCAGCGTACCTGGGACAGGGGGCAGCAATGAGCAGTTCTTC	CASSVPGTGGSNEQFF
.	TRBV4-1	few	13	TRBJ1-5	TGCGCCAGCAGCCTAGGTGGAGATCAGCCCCAGCATTTT	CASSLGGDQPQHF
.	TRBV5-1	once	15	TRBJ2-7	TGCGCCAGCAGCTCCGAACCGGGACTCTTCTACGAGCAGTACTTC	CASSSEPGLFYEQYF
TRBD1	TRBV7-8	once	15	TRBJ1-1	TGTGCCAGCAGCTTAGATGACTGGGACAGTACTGAAGCTTTCTTT	CASSLDDWDSTEAFF